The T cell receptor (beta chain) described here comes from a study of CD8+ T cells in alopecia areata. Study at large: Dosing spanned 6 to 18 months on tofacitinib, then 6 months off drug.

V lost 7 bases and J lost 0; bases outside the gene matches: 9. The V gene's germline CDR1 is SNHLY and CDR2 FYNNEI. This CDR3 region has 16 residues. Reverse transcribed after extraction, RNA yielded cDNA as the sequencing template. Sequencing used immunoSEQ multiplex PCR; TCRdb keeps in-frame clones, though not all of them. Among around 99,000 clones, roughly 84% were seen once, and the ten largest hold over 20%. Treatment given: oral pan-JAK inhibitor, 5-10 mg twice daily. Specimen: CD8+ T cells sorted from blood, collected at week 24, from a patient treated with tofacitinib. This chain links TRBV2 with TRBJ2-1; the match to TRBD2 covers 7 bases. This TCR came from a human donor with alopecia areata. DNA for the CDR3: TGTGCCAGCAATGCTCGTGGGGGGGGCTCCTACAATGAGCAGTTCTTC. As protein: CASNARGGGSYNEQFF.